The 9 T cell receptor beta chains presented below share a single source sample, sequenced in a study of T cells after yellow fever vaccination. TCRdb re-called the 5' RACE reads through MiXCR, storing one row per CDR3 protein. Of approximately 250,000 distinct CDR3 sequences listed, more than 3.5% are singletons. The source was PBMCs, collected 15 days after the yellow fever booster vaccination. These TCRs come from a man aged 18 to 29 who received the YFV17D yellow fever vaccine.

This clonotype was seen many times. V usage is TRBV13 and J usage is TRBJ2-5; tentatively, D is TRBD2 (5 bases). Germline-derived CDR1 and CDR2 are PRHDT and FYEKMQ (reference sequence). The CDR3 spans 13 residues. V lost 4 bases and J lost 7, with 13 bases in between. The CDR3 bases are TGTGCCAGCAGCTCCAGAGGGCCGGGGACCCAGTACTTC. Its protein product is CASSSRGPGTQYF.

This clonotype was observed many times. The chain has TRBV6-2 or TRBV6-3 and TRBJ1-2; D possibly corresponds to TRBD1 (5 bases). The CDR3 is 14 amino acids. Germline CDR1 is MNHEY and CDR2 is SVGEGT. The V gene lost 7 bases and the J gene lost 8 bases, with 20 bases spanning the gap. The CDR3 DNA is TGTGCCAGCACGGAGGAGGCTTGGGACGTCGGCTACACCTTC. Translating gives CASTEEAWDVGYTF.

There are many counts of this clonotype. The CDR3 loop is CASSPNPRNTEAFF. The CDR3 region has the DNA TGTGCCAGCAGCCCGAACCCAAGGAACACTGAAGCTTTCTTT. The chain links TRBV7-9 to TRBJ1-1; D not resolved. V was shortened by 5 bases and J by 1 base, with 11 bases between the two germline ends. The CDR3 loop spans 14 amino acids. The germline gives CDR1 SEHNR, CDR2 FQNEAQ (reference sequence).

This clonotype was observed at least ten times. V and J are TRBV5-1 and TRBJ2-5; D may be TRBD2 (6 bases). Germline loops: CDR1 SGHRS, CDR2 YFSETQ. V was shortened by 4 bases and J by 2 bases, with 18 bases between the two germline ends. CDR3 length: 16 amino acids. CDR3 protein: CASSPGVARGQETQYF. The CDR3 bases are TGCGCCAGCAGCCCGGGGGTGGCCCGGGGGCAAGAGACCCAGTACTTC.

In this sample, this clonotype turned up many times. The chain joins TRBV7-6 to TRBJ1-3; no reliable D call. CDR3 length: 12 residues. CDR1 and CDR2 from the germline V gene are SGHVS and FNYEAQ. Trimming left V 5 bases short and J 4 bases short, with 6 bases between. The DNA of the CDR3 is TGTGCCAGCAGCCCCCGAGGAAACACCATATATTTT. This codes for CASSPRGNTIYF. The entire variable domain, with the rest obtained from reference TRBV7-6 and TRBJ1-3, is as follows: GAGVSQSPRYKVTKRGQDVALRCDPISGHVSLYWYRQALGQGPEFLTYFNYEAQQDKSGLPNDRFSAERPEGSISTLTIQRTEQRDSAMYRCASSPRGNTIYFGEGSWLTVV.

This clonotype appeared many times. The chain recombines TRBV20-1 with TRBJ2-3; TRBD2 is a possible D gene (5 bases). CDR1 and CDR2 (germline): DFQATT, SNEGSKA (reference sequence). With 3 bases removed from V and 2 bases from J, the gap between germline ends came to 15 bases. This CDR3 has 15 residues. CDR3 bases: TGCAGTGCTAGCGCTCCGGGATTCTACACAGATACGCAGTATTTT. Residues: CSASAPGFYTDTQYF.

This clonotype was seen many times. The chain combines TRBV4-3 with TRBJ1-6; 7 nucleotides agree with TRBD1. The CDR3 has 18 amino acids. Germline lookup yields CDR1 LGHNA and CDR2 YSLEER. Trimming at V came to 1 base and at J to 7 bases, leaving 13 bases not matched to a gene. The CDR3 nucleotides read TGCGCCAGCAGCCAAGTTACAGGGGTGTACGTGGGAAATTCACCCCTCCACTTT. Translation: CASSQVTGVYVGNSPLHF.

The chain has TRBV20-1 and TRBJ1-6; TRBD1 might be the D (6 bases). This CDR3 is built from 14 residues. V lost 3 bases and J lost 9, with 15 bases in between. Germline assignment: CDR1 DFQATT and CDR2 SNEGSKA (reference sequence). For the CDR3, the DNA is TGCAGTGCTAGCTGGACAGCAAGTAGTTCACCCCTCCACTTT. Translated, it gives CSASWTASSSPLHF.

This clonotype appeared many times. The chain recombines TRBV10-3 with TRBJ2-3; D perhaps matches TRBD2 (6 bases). Trimming removed 7 bases at V and 3 bases at J, with 8 bases between. This CDR3 region has 12 residues. The V gene's germline CDR1 is ENHRY and CDR2 SYGVKD. The CDR3: CAIKEGTDTQYF. The CDR3 DNA reads as TGTGCCATCAAGGAGGGGACAGATACGCAGTATTTT.